The entry below describes one T cell receptor (beta chain). Looked up from germline, CDR1 is SGHAT and CDR2 is FQNNGV. V gave up 3 bases and J gave up 7 bases, with 18 bases separating them. The CDR3 extends over 15 amino acids. This sample is part of a study of blood T cell repertoires in COVID-19. Study-level background: Acute-phase and convalescent COVID-19 samples originated in the United States, Italy and Spain.

TCRdb's table, derived via immunoSEQ multiplex PCR, lists solely in-frame clones and lacks some. This repertoire shows about 270,000 clones, approximately 86% found once; its top ten account for around 1.5%. The sequence derives from a woman aged 60 to 75 who had recovered from COVID-19. Source material: peripheral blood. The chain is built from TRBV11-2 and TRBJ1-2, with a tentative D call TRBD1 (6 bases). The CDR3 nucleotides are TGTGCCAGCAGCTTTCTTGCGGACAGCCTTTTTGGCTACACCTTC. Its translation: CASSFLADSLFGYTF.